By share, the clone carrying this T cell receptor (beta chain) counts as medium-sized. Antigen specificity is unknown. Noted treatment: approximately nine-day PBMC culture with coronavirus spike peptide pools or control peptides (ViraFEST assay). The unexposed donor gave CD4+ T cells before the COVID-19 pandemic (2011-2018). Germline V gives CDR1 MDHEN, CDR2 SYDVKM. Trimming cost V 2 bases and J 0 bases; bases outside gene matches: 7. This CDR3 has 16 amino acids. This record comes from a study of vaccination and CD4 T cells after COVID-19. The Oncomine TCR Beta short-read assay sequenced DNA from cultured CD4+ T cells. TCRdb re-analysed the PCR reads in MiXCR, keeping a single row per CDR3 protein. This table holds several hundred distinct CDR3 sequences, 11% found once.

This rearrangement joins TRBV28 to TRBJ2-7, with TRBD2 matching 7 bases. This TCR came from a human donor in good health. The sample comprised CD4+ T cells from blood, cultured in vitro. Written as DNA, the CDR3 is TGTGCCAGCAGTTTACCCCCGGGAGGCTTCTCCTACGAGCAGTACTTC. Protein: CASSLPPGGFSYEQYF.